This is a list of T cell receptor beta chains from one sample in a study of blood T cell repertoires in COVID-19. Data came from immunoSEQ multiplex PCR; TCRdb stores just in-frame clones and leaves some out. The sample carries 200,000 to 250,000 clones, roughly nine tenths recorded once. The material sequenced was peripheral blood. Every receptor here comes from a man between 70 and 80 years old with acute or convalescent COVID-19. Each CDR3 is given with its conserved first and last residue. The D gene is left open where the match is weak. Size is stated for part of the rows, as once, few or many counts, or as a class when the clone is expanded.

J gene: TRBJ2-5; V gene: TRBV11-2; D gene: TRBD2; clone size: -; CDR3 protein: CASTPGREAPRTQYF; CDR3 DNA: TGTGCCAGCACTCCCGGGCGGGAGGCCCCGCGGACCCAGTACTTC
J gene: TRBJ1-1; V gene: TRBV6-5; D gene: TRBD1; clone size: -; CDR3 protein: CASVGQANTEAFF; CDR3 DNA: TGTGCCAGCGTGGGACAGGCCAACACTGAAGCTTTCTTT
J gene: TRBJ2-1; V gene: TRBV4-1; D gene: TRBD2; clone size: few; CDR3 protein: CASSQASSGGPQDEQFF; CDR3 DNA: TGCGCCAGCAGCCAAGCTTCCTCGGGAGGGCCTCAGGATGAGCAGTTCTTC
J gene: TRBJ2-2; V gene: TRBV7-2; D gene: TRBD1; clone size: -; CDR3 protein: CASSIGQGPGELFF; CDR3 DNA: TGTGCCAGCAGCATCGGACAGGGTCCCGGGGAGCTGTTTTTT
J gene: TRBJ2-5; V gene: TRBV5-1; D gene: -; clone size: -; CDR3 protein: CASSLGGGRETQYF; CDR3 DNA: TGCGCCAGCAGCTTAGGAGGTGGCCGAGAGACCCAGTACTTC
J gene: TRBJ1-3; V gene: TRBV3-1/TRBV3-2; D gene: -; clone size: -; CDR3 protein: CASSHDSPGNTIYF; CDR3 DNA: TGTGCCAGCAGCCACGACAGCCCTGGAAACACCATATATTTT
J gene: TRBJ2-2; V gene: TRBV5-4; D gene: TRBD1; clone size: -; CDR3 protein: CASSLEGTVATGELFF; CDR3 DNA: TGTGCCAGCAGCTTGGAAGGGACAGTCGCCACCGGGGAGCTGTTTTTT
J gene: TRBJ1-2; V gene: TRBV28; D gene: -; clone size: -; CDR3 protein: CASLQINYGYTF; CDR3 DNA: TGTGCCAGCCTACAGATTAACTATGGCTACACCTTC
J gene: TRBJ1-1; V gene: TRBV7-9; D gene: -; clone size: -; CDR3 protein: CASSSRTANTEAFF; CDR3 DNA: TGTGCCAGCAGCTCAAGGACAGCGAACACTGAAGCTTTCTTT
J gene: TRBJ1-6; V gene: TRBV5-1; D gene: -; clone size: -; CDR3 protein: CASSRGESSYNSPLHF; CDR3 DNA: TGCGCCAGCAGCAGGGGCGAGAGCTCCTATAATTCACCCCTCCACTTT
J gene: TRBJ2-7; V gene: TRBV24-1; D gene: -; clone size: -; CDR3 protein: CATSDLGLADPEPCENYEQYF; CDR3 DNA: TGTGCCACCAGTGATTTGGGCCTAGCCGATCCGGAACCATGCGAAAACTACGAGCAGTACTTC
J gene: TRBJ1-5; V gene: TRBV6-2/TRBV6-3; D gene: -; clone size: once; CDR3 protein: CASSYTSTTQHF; CDR3 DNA: TGTGCCAGCAGTTACACTTCCACTACCCAGCATTTT
J gene: TRBJ2-1; V gene: TRBV12-3/TRBV12-4; D gene: -; clone size: -; CDR3 protein: CASSFSGEEIF; CDR3 DNA: TGTGCCAGCAGTTTTTCTGGTGAAGAGATCTTC
J gene: TRBJ2-7; V gene: TRBV3-1/TRBV3-2; D gene: TRBD1; clone size: -; CDR3 protein: CASSQEGQGPYEQYF; CDR3 DNA: TGTGCCAGCAGCCAAGAAGGACAGGGGCCCTACGAGCAGTACTTC
J gene: TRBJ2-7; V gene: TRBV13; D gene: -; clone size: -; CDR3 protein: CASSLAGYEQYF; CDR3 DNA: TGTGCCAGCAGCTTAGCGGGGTACGAGCAGTACTTC
J gene: TRBJ1-2; V gene: TRBV19; D gene: -; clone size: -; CDR3 protein: CASMPLAIYGYTF; CDR3 DNA: TGTGCCAGTATGCCACTTGCGATATATGGCTACACCTTC
J gene: TRBJ2-3; V gene: TRBV7-9; D gene: TRBD2; clone size: -; CDR3 protein: CASSFYGRASDTQYF; CDR3 DNA: TGTGCCAGCAGCTTTTACGGGAGGGCCTCAGATACGCAGTATTTT
J gene: TRBJ2-7; V gene: TRBV11-2; D gene: -; clone size: -; CDR3 protein: CASSRAYEQYF; CDR3 DNA: TGTGCCAGCAGTCGTGCCTACGAGCAGTACTTC
J gene: TRBJ2-3; V gene: TRBV15; D gene: TRBD2; clone size: -; CDR3 protein: CATSRGLARTDTQYF; CDR3 DNA: TGTGCCACCAGCAGAGGACTAGCTCGCACAGATACGCAGTATTTT
J gene: TRBJ2-3; V gene: TRBV21-1; D gene: -; clone size: once; CDR3 protein: CASSTRLAGSTDTQYF; CDR3 DNA: TGTGCCAGCAGCACCCGACTAGCGGGATCGACAGATACGCAGTATTTT
J gene: TRBJ2-5; V gene: TRBV21-1; D gene: -; clone size: -; CDR3 protein: CASSKAPFETQYF; CDR3 DNA: TGTGCCAGCAGCAAAGCCCCGTTTGAGACCCAGTACTTC
J gene: TRBJ2-3; V gene: TRBV29-1; D gene: -; clone size: once; CDR3 protein: CSVAGWRSSTDTQYF; CDR3 DNA: TGCAGCGTTGCGGGGTGGCGGTCGAGCACAGATACGCAGTATTTT
J gene: TRBJ2-7; V gene: TRBV3-1/TRBV3-2; D gene: -; clone size: -; CDR3 protein: CASSQDRTVGEQYF; CDR3 DNA: TGTGCCAGCAGCCAAGATAGGACTGTTGGGGAGCAGTACTTC
J gene: TRBJ1-2; V gene: TRBV19; D gene: TRBD1; clone size: -; CDR3 protein: CASSPTGTGYGYTF; CDR3 DNA: TGTGCCAGTAGTCCGACAGGGACGGGATATGGCTACACCTTC
J gene: TRBJ2-2; V gene: TRBV9; D gene: TRBD2; clone size: -; CDR3 protein: CASSGGLAGHGELFF; CDR3 DNA: TGTGCCAGCAGCGGAGGACTAGCGGGCCACGGGGAGCTGTTTTTT
J gene: TRBJ2-2; V gene: TRBV24-1; D gene: TRBD1; clone size: -; CDR3 protein: CATGTGFSGELFF; CDR3 DNA: TGTGCCACCGGGACAGGGTTTTCCGGGGAGCTGTTTTTT
J gene: TRBJ1-4; V gene: TRBV7-8; D gene: -; clone size: -; CDR3 protein: CASSPDSFATNEKLFF; CDR3 DNA: TGTGCCAGCAGCCCCGACAGCTTTGCAACTAATGAAAAACTGTTTTTT
J gene: TRBJ2-7; V gene: TRBV7-2; D gene: TRBD2; clone size: once; CDR3 protein: CASSPPGGQNEQYF; CDR3 DNA: TGTGCCAGCAGCCCCCCGGGAGGGCAAAACGAGCAGTACTTC
J gene: TRBJ1-5; V gene: TRBV11-2; D gene: -; clone size: -; CDR3 protein: CASSLDAGGRNQPQHF; CDR3 DNA: TGTGCCAGCAGCTTAGATGCCGGAGGGCGCAATCAGCCCCAGCATTTT
J gene: TRBJ2-3; V gene: TRBV5-1; D gene: TRBD1; clone size: -; CDR3 protein: CASNRGSGTDTQYF; CDR3 DNA: TGCGCCAGCAACAGGGGGTCGGGCACAGATACGCAGTATTTT